These 18 T cell receptor beta chains originate from one sample sequenced in a study of cytomegalovirus exposure and HLA in healthy donors. In the PCR, 60 Vbeta and 13 Jbeta primers were used. Measured with immunoSEQ multiplex PCR; TCRdb has only the in-frame clones, and not every one. The top ten clones hold roughly 4% of a sample with about 300,000 clones, approximately 90% of them seen once. The sequenced sample consisted of PBMCs. These receptors all come from a man aged 40-50 years in good health and CMV-seropositive.

The chain employs TRBV5-6 and TRBJ1-5; D is perhaps TRBD1 (5 bases). The CDR3 has 15 residues. Germline V gene data show CDR1 as SGHDT and CDR2 as YYEEEE. Deletions cut 0 bases from V and 4 bases from J, with 11 bases between. The CDR3 sequence: CASSLGVAGNQPQHF. The CDR3 nucleotides read TGTGCCAGCAGCTTGGGGGTCGCAGGGAATCAGCCCCAGCATTTT.

This chain joins TRBV27 and TRBJ1-2, with unresolved D. CDR1 is MNHEY, CDR2 SMNVEV, per germline (reference sequence). V shed 10 bases and J shed 7 bases, with 13 bases lying between them. This CDR3 has 11 residues. CDR3 nucleotides: TGTGCCACCTTACACCGTTTTGGCTACACCTTC. Its protein product is CATLHRFGYTF.

This chain uses TRBV28 with TRBJ1-2; D is undetermined. This CDR3 region has 15 residues. Trimming left V 8 bases short and J 6 bases short, with 22 bases between. Germline values: CDR1 MDHEN, CDR2 SYDVKM. The CDR3 sequence is CASHLSGTGRDGYTF. The CDR3 DNA is TGTGCCAGCCATCTTTCGGGTACGGGAAGGGATGGCTACACCTTC.

The V and J genes are TRBV10-1 and TRBJ1-1; TRBD1 is a possible D gene (5 bases). Germline lookup yields CDR1 WNHNN and CDR2 SYGVQD (reference sequence). The CDR3 loop spans 14 amino acids. V was cut by 3 bases and J by 5 bases, with 13 bases left in between. The DNA for the CDR3 is TGCGCCAGCAGTGATTGGGGCGAGGAGACTGAAGCTTTCTTT. Translating it yields CASSDWGEETEAFF.

This rearrangement joins TRBV4-2 to TRBJ2-3; 7 nucleotides line up with TRBD2. The CDR3 consists of 14 residues. Unmatched junction bases numbered 4, after V lost 3 bases and J lost 4 bases. CDR1 LGHNA and CDR2 YNFKEQ come from the germline V gene. The CDR3 bases are TGTGCCAGCAGCCAGCGGGAGCGTTCAGATACGCAGTATTTT. This gives the protein CASSQRERSDTQYF.

This chain connects TRBV5-1 to TRBJ1-3; D is uncertain. Germline CDR1 SGHRS, CDR2 YFSETQ. Trimming removed 0 bases from V and 0 bases from J, with 13 bases in between. The CDR3 length is 17 residues. As DNA, the CDR3 is TGCGCCAGCAGCTTGGATATTACAGACCTCTCTGGAAACACCATATATTTT. This gives the protein CASSLDITDLSGNTIYF.

The chain recombines TRBV15 with TRBJ2-5; no definite D call. Trimming cost V 0 bases and J 3 bases, with 2 bases left between them. The CDR3 runs 12 residues. Per the germline V gene, CDR1 is LNHNV and CDR2 is YYDKDF (reference sequence). CDR3 coding DNA: TGTGCCACCAGCAGAGATAAAGAGACCCAGTACTTC. This translates into CATSRDKETQYF.

The rearrangement joins TRBV7-9 to TRBJ1-4, with 8 bases lining up with TRBD1. The CDR3 is 14 residues long. The ends lost 4 bases at V and 6 bases at J; junction bases unmatched: 4. Germline CDR1 SEHNR, CDR2 FQNEAQ (reference sequence). The CDR3 region has the DNA TGTGCCAGCAGCTGGACAGGGTCAGATGAAAAACTGTTTTTT. This codes for CASSWTGSDEKLFF. The full variable domain, completed using reference TRBV7-9 and TRBJ1-4, is DTGVSQNPRHKITKRGQNVTFRCDPISEHNRLYWYRQTLGQGPEFLTYFQNEAQLEKSRLLSDRFSAERPKGSFSTLEIQRTEQGDSAMYLCASSWTGSDEKLFFGSGTQLSVL.

The genes are TRBV27 and TRBJ1-2; D unclear. The germline gives CDR1 MNHEY, CDR2 SMNVEV (reference sequence). The CDR3 is made up of 15 amino acids. V lost 6 bases and J 4 bases, leaving 18 bases between the germline ends. DNA of the CDR3: TGTGCCAGCAGACTAACTATCGGACGGGGCTATGGCTACACCTTC. It is translated as CASRLTIGRGYGYTF.

This chain uses TRBV28 with TRBJ1-4; D possibly corresponds to TRBD1 (6 bases). The CDR3 runs 15 residues. Trimming stripped 7 bases from V and 10 bases from J, with 22 bases between. Germline lookup yields CDR1 MDHEN and CDR2 SYDVKM. CDR3 sequence (DNA): TGTGCCAGCATCCCAGGCGGGGGGCCCGGCGGAAAACTGTTTTTT. This sequence encodes CASIPGGGPGGKLFF.

The rearrangement links TRBV5-1 to TRBJ2-1; TRBD1 matches at 8 bases. CDR1 and CDR2 from the germline V gene are SGHRS and YFSETQ. There are 11 residues in the CDR3. The junction had 1 base not matched to a gene; V was cut back by 5 bases and J by 9 bases. The CDR3 coding sequence is TGCGCCAGCAGGGACAGGGCTGAGCAGTTCTTC. Its translation: CASRDRAEQFF.

The rearrangement uses TRBV28 and TRBJ1-1; maybe TRBD1 (6 bases). Germline values: CDR1 MDHEN, CDR2 SYDVKM. This CDR3 contains 15 residues. Trimming took 3 bases from V and 0 from J, leaving 11 bases between them. This CDR3 reads CASSFQGPVNTEAFF. The CDR3 bases are TGTGCCAGCAGTTTCCAGGGGCCGGTGAACACTGAAGCTTTCTTT.

The CDR3 DNA sequence: TGTGCCAGCAGCTTAGGGGGCCCGGCAGGACTGAACACTGAAGCTTTCTTT. Protein sequence: CASSLGGPAGLNTEAFF. The chain combines TRBV7-2 with TRBJ1-1, with D possibly being TRBD1 (5 bases). The CDR3 consists of 17 residues. The V gene lost 1 base and the J gene lost 0 bases, with 15 bases spanning the gap. The germline V gene encodes CDR1 SGHTA and CDR2 FQGNSA.

This chain connects TRBV7-6 to TRBJ2-6; D might be TRBD2 (6 bases). The CDR3 extends over 16 amino acids. The germline V gene has CDR1 SGHVS and CDR2 FNYEAQ. Trimming took 6 bases from V and 1 from J, leaving 13 bases between them. CDR3 DNA sequence: TGTGCCAGCAGGGGACGTGGGGGGTCTGGGGCCAACGTCCTGACTTTC. Protein product: CASRGRGGSGANVLTF.

This clone was counted between two and nine times. V is TRBV19 and J is TRBJ2-6; no definite D call. CDR1 LNHDA and CDR2 SQIVND come from the germline V gene (reference sequence). V was clipped by 10 bases and J by 1 base, with 8 bases between them. The CDR3 loop spans 13 amino acids. CDR3 DNA: TGTGCCACCACCGAGTCTGGGGCCAACGTCCTGACTTTC. Translation gives CATTESGANVLTF.

This rearrangement joins TRBV7-9 to TRBJ2-5, with D perhaps TRBD2 (5 bases). V was pared by 5 bases and J by 3 bases, with 13 bases between. CDR1 and CDR2 (germline): SEHNR, FQNEAQ (reference sequence). This CDR3 has 14 residues. Here the CDR3 reads CASSPPTGKETQYF. The CDR3 region has the DNA TGTGCCAGCAGCCCTCCCACGGGGAAAGAGACCCAGTACTTC.

The gene calls are TRBV7-2 and TRBJ2-7; 13 bases map to TRBD2. With 1 base clipped from V and 4 bases from J, the junction kept 7 bases outside the gene matches. CDR1 and CDR2 (germline): SGHTA, FQGNSA. This CDR3 region has 17 residues. The CDR3 loop is CASSLGLAGGGAYEQYF. DNA of the CDR3: TGTGCCAGCAGCTTAGGACTAGCGGGAGGTGGAGCGTACGAGCAGTACTTC.

The genes are TRBV5-1 and TRBJ2-4; 9 positions match TRBD1. The CDR3 runs to 17 residues. From germline, CDR1 is SGHRS and CDR2 YFSETQ. J gave up 1 base and V 2 bases, and 7 bases lay outside the gene matches. CDR3 sequence reads: CASSFNRDRVAKNIQYF. Here the CDR3 DNA reads TGCGCCAGCAGCTTTAACCGGGACAGGGTTGCCAAAAACATTCAGTACTTC.